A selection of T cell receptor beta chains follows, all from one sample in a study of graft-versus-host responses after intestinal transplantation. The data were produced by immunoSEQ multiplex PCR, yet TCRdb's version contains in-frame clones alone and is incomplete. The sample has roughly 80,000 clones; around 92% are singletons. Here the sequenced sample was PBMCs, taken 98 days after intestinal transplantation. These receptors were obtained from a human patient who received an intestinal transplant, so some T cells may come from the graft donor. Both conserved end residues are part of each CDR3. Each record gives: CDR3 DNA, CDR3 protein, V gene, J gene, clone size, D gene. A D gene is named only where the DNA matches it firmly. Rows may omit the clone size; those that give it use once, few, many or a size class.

cdr3_nt: TGTGCCAGCAGCTTAGGGGAGGGGGTATACACTGAAGCTTTCTTT
cdr3_aa: CASSLGEGVYTEAFF
v_call: TRBV7-9
j_call: TRBJ1-1
clone_size: -
d_call: -

cdr3_nt: TGTGCCAGCAGTTTGGGGGGGGTATCCGGGGAGCTGTTTTTT
cdr3_aa: CASSLGGVSGELFF
v_call: TRBV27
j_call: TRBJ2-2
clone_size: -
d_call: TRBD2

cdr3_nt: TGCGCCAGCAGCTTGGGCCCGGGCTCTGGAAACACCATATATTTT
cdr3_aa: CASSLGPGSGNTIYF
v_call: TRBV5-1
j_call: TRBJ1-3
clone_size: -
d_call: -

cdr3_nt: TGTGCTAGTGCCCTAGAAGACTACGAGCAGTACTTC
cdr3_aa: CASALEDYEQYF
v_call: TRBV12-5
j_call: TRBJ2-7
clone_size: -
d_call: -

cdr3_nt: TGTGCCAGCAAGGCGGGACCCTACAATGAGCAGTTCTTC
cdr3_aa: CASKAGPYNEQFF
v_call: TRBV6-5
j_call: TRBJ2-1
clone_size: -
d_call: -

cdr3_nt: TGTGCCAGCAGCTTCGGGGTTGATGGCTACACCTTC
cdr3_aa: CASSFGVDGYTF
v_call: TRBV5-4
j_call: TRBJ1-2
clone_size: -
d_call: -

cdr3_nt: TGCGCCAGCAGTCAATACGGCAGGGAACTAGCCAAAAACATTCAGTACTTC
cdr3_aa: CASSQYGRELAKNIQYF
v_call: TRBV23-1
j_call: TRBJ2-4
clone_size: -
d_call: -

cdr3_nt: TGCAGCGTTATCTGGGACGAGCAGTACTTC
cdr3_aa: CSVIWDEQYF
v_call: TRBV29-1
j_call: TRBJ2-7
clone_size: once
d_call: -

cdr3_nt: TGCGCCAGCAGTTGGACAGGGTCCCCGAACACTGAAGCTTTCTTT
cdr3_aa: CASSWTGSPNTEAFF
v_call: TRBV10-2
j_call: TRBJ1-1
clone_size: -
d_call: TRBD1

cdr3_nt: TGTGCCAGCAGCCGCGGGACGGCTAATGAAAAACTGTTTTTT
cdr3_aa: CASSRGTANEKLFF
v_call: TRBV6-5
j_call: TRBJ1-4
clone_size: -
d_call: -

cdr3_nt: TGCAGCGTTGGGGCAGGGGGTGTGCTGGAGACCCAGTACTTC
cdr3_aa: CSVGAGGVLETQYF
v_call: TRBV29-1
j_call: TRBJ2-5
clone_size: -
d_call: TRBD1

cdr3_nt: TGTGCCAGCAGCCAAGTGGGACGGATATACAATGAGCAGTTCTTC
cdr3_aa: CASSQVGRIYNEQFF
v_call: TRBV4-2
j_call: TRBJ2-1
clone_size: -
d_call: -

cdr3_nt: TGTGCCAGCAGTGATAGCGGGGCCGGGGAGCTGTTTTTT
cdr3_aa: CASSDSGAGELFF
v_call: TRBV25-1
j_call: TRBJ2-2
clone_size: -
d_call: TRBD2

cdr3_nt: TGCGCCAGCAGCCCACTCCCCTTCCCAGCGGACCGCACAGATACGCAGTATTTT
cdr3_aa: CASSPLPFPADRTDTQYF
v_call: TRBV4-1
j_call: TRBJ2-3
clone_size: -
d_call: -

cdr3_nt: TGCAGCGTTGATTCCCCTGCAGATACGCAGTATTTT
cdr3_aa: CSVDSPADTQYF
v_call: TRBV29-1
j_call: TRBJ2-3
clone_size: once
d_call: -

cdr3_nt: TGTGCCAGCAGCGAGGACAGGGGAGAGACCCAGTACTTC
cdr3_aa: CASSEDRGETQYF
v_call: TRBV7-8
j_call: TRBJ2-5
clone_size: -
d_call: TRBD1

cdr3_nt: TGTGCCAGCAGTGCCGGGCCCCAGGGCGAGCAGTACTTC
cdr3_aa: CASSAGPQGEQYF
v_call: TRBV2
j_call: TRBJ2-7
clone_size: -
d_call: -